This entry lists 5 T cell receptor beta chains sequenced from one sample in a study of T-cell reconstitution after alpha-beta-depleted transplantation in children. Construction of the TCRbeta library involved unique molecular identifiers. One entry per CDR3 protein, called by TCRdb with MiXCR from the PCR reads. In the table there are approximately 400,000 distinct CDR3 sequences, around 9.9% of which are singletons. Source: PBMCs from the stem cell graft donor, taken from the stem cell graft. The receptors stem from a human donor who donated a stem cell graft to a child with acute myeloid leukemia.

The V gene is TRBV29-1, the J gene TRBJ2-1, with TRBD2 identical over 14 bases. Germline loops: CDR1 SQVTM, CDR2 ANQGSEA. The CDR3 consists of 18 residues. V shed 6 bases, J shed 8 bases, and the junction held 18 bases outside the gene matches. CDR3 sequence: CSVVGLAGESGQGYEQFF. The CDR3 region has the DNA TGCAGCGTCGTGGGACTAGCGGGAGAAAGTGGGCAAGGTTATGAGCAGTTCTTC.

This clonotype is a singleton in its sample. This rearrangement joins TRBV5-4 to TRBJ2-7; the match to TRBD1 covers 8 bases. CDR1 SGHNT and CDR2 YYREEE come from the germline V gene (reference sequence). Trimming removed 3 bases from V and 1 base from J; junction bases left unmatched: 3. The length of the CDR3 is 14 residues. The CDR3 bases are TGTGCCAGCAGCTCCCGGGACAGGTCCTACGAGCAGTACGTC. Translated: CASSSRDRSYEQYV.

The chain couples TRBV7-2 to TRBJ2-7, with 14 bases identical to TRBD2. After removal of 2 bases from V and 5 bases from J, the junction contained 5 bases not matched to a gene. CDR3 length: 16 amino acids. Germline values: CDR1 SGHTA, CDR2 FQGNSA. The CDR3 here is CASSLSGTSGSHEQYF. The CDR3 DNA sequence: TGTGCCAGCAGCTTATCGGGGACTAGCGGGAGTCACGAGCAGTACTTC.

Many counts were recorded for this clonotype. This chain uses TRBV27 with TRBJ1-6, with TRBD1 matching over 9 bases. Germline V lookup: CDR1 MNHEY, CDR2 SMNVEV (reference sequence). V trimming: 5 bases; J trimming: 9 bases; junction bases outside the gene matches: 8. The CDR3 is 15 residues long. The CDR3 protein is CASSQGQGGGSPLHF. CDR3 sequence (DNA): TGTGCCAGCAGTCAGGGACAGGGAGGAGGTTCACCCCTCCACTTT.

The V and J genes are TRBV6-5 and TRBJ2-7; maybe TRBD1 (6 bases). Germline-derived CDR1 and CDR2 are MNHEY and SVGAGI. Trimming cost V 2 bases and J 2 bases, with 10 bases left between them. This CDR3 comprises 14 residues. The CDR3 nucleotides are TGTGCCAGCAGTTACGGCAGGGGCCCCTACGAGCAGTACTTC. Its protein product is CASSYGRGPYEQYF.